A selection of T cell receptor beta chains follows, all from one sample in a study of shared clonotypes between healthy human individuals. Some clones are missing from TCRdb's copy, which holds only in-frame ones; the method was immunoSEQ multiplex PCR. The table lists around 700,000 clones, around 72% of them singletons, with less than 2% in the top ten. The material sequenced was memory CD4+ T cells sorted from blood. The receptor source for this set is a woman in her thirties in good health. Both conserved end residues are part of each CDR3. D genes are given only for firm matches. Expanded clones are given a class, and other clones once, few, many or no size at all.

TRBJ1-3 - TRBV19 - CASNSRYGNTIYF TGTGCATCAAATTCCCGCTATGGAAACACCATATATTTT
TRBJ2-7 - TRBV7-7 - CASSSQRGSEQYF TGTGCCAGCAGCTCCCAGAGAGGGAGCGAGCAGTACTTC
TRBJ2-3 - TRBV6-6 TRBD1 CASSSGQGYFADTQYF TGTGCCAGCAGTTCAGGACAGGGTTATTTCGCAGATACGCAGTATTTT
TRBJ2-3 - TRBV19 - CASSPGTNTDTQYF TGTGCCAGTAGTCCCGGCACCAACACAGATACGCAGTATTTT
TRBJ1-2 few TRBV20-1 TRBD1 CSAMGQQGYTF TGCAGTGCTATGGGACAGCAGGGCTACACCTTC
TRBJ1-4 - TRBV28 - CASSDRLTNEKLFF TGTGCCAGCAGTGACCGACTAACTAATGAAAAACTGTTTTTT
TRBJ1-2 - TRBV5-1 - CASSLSQGYGYTF TGCGCCAGCAGCTTGAGTCAGGGCTATGGCTACACCTTC
TRBJ2-5 - TRBV7-9 - CASSLGLLRHDQETQYF TGTGCCAGCAGCTTAGGGCTTCTCAGACACGACCAAGAGACCCAGTACTTC
TRBJ1-2 once TRBV28 - CASSSPPSGSTGYTF TGTGCCAGCAGTTCACCACCCAGCGGTTCCACTGGCTACACCTTC
TRBJ2-7 - TRBV5-4 TRBD2 CASSSSSGLAGLYEQYF TGTGCCAGCAGCTCTAGCTCGGGACTAGCGGGCCTTTACGAGCAGTACTTC
TRBJ1-5 few TRBV28 TRBD1 CASSFEGARNQPQHF TGTGCCAGCAGTTTTGAGGGGGCGCGGAATCAGCCCCAGCATTTT
TRBJ2-7 - TRBV29-1 - CSVDLLNSYEQYF TGCAGCGTTGACTTACTAAACTCCTACGAGCAGTACTTC
TRBJ1-1 many TRBV29-1 - CSVSRGRITEAFF TGCAGCGTATCTAGAGGGAGGATCACTGAAGCTTTCTTT
TRBJ1-4 few TRBV7-2 - CASSLTGVNEKLFF TGTGCCAGCAGCCTGACAGGCGTTAATGAAAAACTGTTTTTT
TRBJ1-4 once TRBV5-6 - CASSYRTAEKLFF TGTGCCAGCAGCTATCGGACGGCCGAAAAACTGTTTTTT
TRBJ2-1 - TRBV18 - CASSPPGDDEQFF TGTGCCAGCTCACCACCCGGGGATGATGAGCAGTTCTTC
TRBJ2-7 - TRBV4-1 - CASSQATGGITYEQYF TGCGCCAGCAGCCAAGCGACGGGGGGCATCACCTACGAGCAGTACTTC
TRBJ2-7 - TRBV10-3 - CAISVDPVGEQYF TGTGCCATCAGTGTGGACCCGGTCGGTGAGCAGTACTTC
TRBJ2-4 - TRBV9 - CASSWLETKNIQYF TGTGCCAGCAGCTGGCTGGAGACTAAAAACATTCAGTACTTC
TRBJ2-2 - TRBV5-4 - CASSQESGTGELFF TGTGCCAGCAGCCAAGAGTCTGGCACCGGGGAGCTGTTTTTT
TRBJ2-1 once TRBV12-5 TRBD1 CASGSGQGAYNEQFF TGTGCTAGTGGCTCCGGACAGGGCGCCTACAATGAGCAGTTCTTC
TRBJ1-2 - TRBV4-1 TRBD1 CASSQGLTGLGYGYTF TGCGCCAGCAGCCAGGGGTTGACAGGGCTTGGTTATGGCTACACCTTC
TRBJ2-1 once TRBV19 TRBD2 CASSGSGTSQDNEQFF TGTGCCAGTAGTGGCTCCGGGACTAGCCAAGACAATGAGCAGTTCTTC
TRBJ2-5 - TRBV5-1 - CASSWRGHEETQYF TGCGCCAGCAGCTGGAGGGGGCACGAGGAGACCCAGTACTTC
TRBJ2-1 - TRBV11-3 TRBD2 CASSGESGSVNEQFF TGTGCCAGCAGCGGGGAGAGCGGGAGTGTCAATGAGCAGTTCTTC
TRBJ1-1 - TRBV28 TRBD1 CASSRGGQLNTEAFF TGTGCCAGCAGTAGAGGGGGACAGTTGAACACTGAAGCTTTCTTT
TRBJ2-1 once TRBV30 - CAWSEGDWNEQFF TGTGCCTGGAGTGAGGGAGACTGGAATGAGCAGTTCTTC
TRBJ2-7 - TRBV6-1 - CASSARTSYEQYF TGTGCCAGCAGTGCGCGAACCTCCTACGAGCAGTACTTC
TRBJ2-1 - TRBV7-3 TRBD1 CASSRQGGAYNEQFF TGTGCCAGCAGTCGACAGGGGGGCGCCTACAATGAGCAGTTCTTC
TRBJ2-7 - TRBV11-2 - CASSLAPGPRYEQYF TGTGCCAGCAGCTTAGCCCCGGGACCTCGCTACGAGCAGTACTTC
TRBJ2-1 - TRBV11-1 TRBD2 CASSDFLAGGSYNEQFF TGTGCCAGCAGCGACTTTCTAGCGGGAGGGTCCTACAATGAGCAGTTCTTC
TRBJ2-7 - TRBV28 - CASSLTGLSYEQYF TGTGCCAGCAGTTTAACAGGGCTTTCCTACGAGCAGTACTTC
TRBJ2-7 - TRBV28 TRBD1 CASSSAIGLTGASPYEQYF TGTGCCAGCAGTTCCGCTATCGGACTGACAGGGGCCTCCCCCTACGAGCAGTACTTC
TRBJ2-7 - TRBV25-1 - CASSDPGGPRAEQYF TGTGCCAGCAGTGATCCCGGAGGGCCGCGAGCCGAGCAGTACTTC
TRBJ1-2 - TRBV30 - CASLGSGVRGYTF TGTGCCTCCCTGGGGTCGGGGGTTAGAGGCTACACCTTC
TRBJ2-1 - TRBV11-1 TRBD1 CASSPDLTGGYNEQFF TGTGCCAGCAGCCCTGACTTAACAGGGGGCTACAATGAGCAGTTCTTC
TRBJ1-2 once TRBV28 - CASSRPGPTNYGYTF TGTGCCAGCAGCCGCCCCGGCCCTACTAACTATGGCTACACCTTC
TRBJ2-7 - TRBV6-5 - CASSYSRGQSYEQYF TGTGCCAGCAGTTACTCGAGAGGGCAGTCCTACGAGCAGTACTTC
TRBJ2-3 few TRBV5-1 - CASSSLVDTQYF TGCGCCAGCAGCTCCTTAGTAGATACGCAGTATTTT
TRBJ2-5 - TRBV11-3 - CASSKSGEHRETQYF TGTGCCAGCAGCAAATCCGGTGAACATAGAGAGACCCAGTACTTC
TRBJ1-2 once TRBV28 - CASMSGGRNGYTF TGTGCCAGCATGTCGGGGGGGCGTAATGGCTACACCTTC